Included here is one TCR beta chain sequence, with context. Primers: 60 V beta forward and 13 J beta reverse. Generated by immunoSEQ multiplex PCR, the TCRdb table keeps only in-frame clones and is missing some. This table holds 85,000 or so clones, 85% found once. The record originates from a study of glioma-infiltrating T cells after dendritic cell vaccination. Study context: Samples are from glioblastoma patients in Phase I and II dendritic cell vaccine trials.

The germline V gene has CDR1 LNHNV and CDR2 YYDKDF (reference sequence). V lost 3 bases, J lost 5 bases, and 10 bases lay in between. The CDR3 runs 14 residues. Sample time point: after dendritic cell vaccination, including at tumor progression/relapse. Fresh-frozen tumor tissue and more than two years of survival data were available for all. The TCR was taken from a human donor with glioblastoma. The chain is built from TRBV15 and TRBJ1-4, with D possibly being TRBD1 (5 bases). The sample consisted of blood, taken after dendritic cell vaccination. CDR3 in amino acids: CATSSRQPNEKLFF. As DNA, the CDR3 is TGTGCCACCAGCAGCAGACAGCCGAATGAAAAACTGTTTTTT.